Detailed here is one T cell receptor beta chain. This CDR3 has 15 amino acids. Trimming stripped 1 base from V and 6 bases from J, with 13 bases between. The V gene's germline CDR1 is MGHRA and CDR2 YSYEKL. How the authors handled the data: Cell counts per sample came from amplifying reference gene primers. TCRdb's table, derived via immunoSEQ multiplex PCR, lists solely in-frame clones and lacks some. That table gives V, J and clone size, and the DNA gave D and trimming. The table has about 120,000 clones, about 83% seen once. This record comes from a study of blood T cell repertoires in COVID-19. Study information: Specimens from acute and convalescent COVID-19 originated in the United States, Italy and Spain. PBMCs, B-cell-depleted T cells, or T cells provided the cDNA or gDNA that made up the material.

The J gene is TRBJ1-5, the V gene TRBV4-1; D is unclear. The sequence was obtained from a man older than 75 with active or convalescent COVID-19. Sequencing was done on a sample of peripheral blood. In nucleotides, the CDR3 is TGCGCCAGCAGCCAAGGGGAAGACGGGAGTCAGCCCCAGCATTTT. Protein sequence: CASSQGEDGSQPQHF.